The next 8 T cell receptor beta chains were all read from a single sample in a study of graft-versus-host responses after intestinal transplantation. The antigens of these receptors remain unknown. Clones were read by immunoSEQ multiplex PCR, and TCRdb kept only the in-frame ones, dropping some. The sample has some 140,000 clones, more than 80% seen once. The sample consisted of unstimulated CD4+ T cells sorted from spleen or lymph node cells, taken before intestinal transplant. These TCRs come from a human donor who received an intestinal transplant.

The chain links TRBV6-1 to TRBJ2-7, with a possible D match to TRBD1 (6 bases). CDR1 and CDR2 (germline): MNHNS, SASEGT. This CDR3 has 12 amino acids. V dropped 5 bases and J dropped 3 bases, with 8 bases sitting between them. CDR3 amino acids: CASSLTGYEQYF. In DNA form, the CDR3 reads TGTGCCAGCAGTCTGACAGGCTACGAGCAGTACTTC.

V usage is TRBV11-2 and J usage is TRBJ1-1, with TRBD1 matching 7 bases. Looked up from germline, CDR1 is SGHAT and CDR2 is FQNNGV. J was trimmed by 3 bases and V by 1 base; bases with no gene match: 5. The CDR3 totals 15 residues. Here the CDR3 reads CASSLVQGGYTEAFF. CDR3 DNA sequence: TGTGCCAGCAGCTTAGTGCAGGGGGGATACACTGAAGCTTTCTTT.

The chain is built from TRBV5-8 and TRBJ1-2, with D possibly matching TRBD1 (6 bases). The germline V gene encodes CDR1 SGHTS and CDR2 YDEGEE. V was clipped by 5 bases and J by 4 bases, with 12 bases between them. The CDR3 runs 13 residues. CDR3 region: CASSQDRAYGYTF. CDR3 nucleotide sequence: TGTGCCAGCAGTCAGGACAGAGCCTATGGCTACACCTTC.

The genes are TRBV7-2 and TRBJ2-5; 9 bases fit TRBD2. Germline loops: CDR1 SGHTA, CDR2 FQGNSA. CDR3 length equals 16 residues. V lost 1 base, J lost 5 bases, and 8 bases stayed unmatched. As DNA, the CDR3 is TGTGCCAGCAGCTTAGTGTGGCGGGGGGGCGGGGAGACCCAGTACTTC. This codes for CASSLVWRGGGETQYF. The full variable domain, with the rest looked up from reference TRBV7-2 and TRBJ2-5, is GAGVSQSPSNKVTEKGKDVELRCDPISGHTALYWYRQSLGQGLEFLIYFQGNSAPDKSGLPSDRFSAERTGGSVSTLTIQRTQQEDSAVYLCASSLVWRGGGETQYFGPGTRLLVL.

The rearrangement links TRBV2 to TRBJ1-6; D is undetermined. This CDR3 has 13 amino acids. Germline loops: CDR1 SNHLY, CDR2 FYNNEI. With 7 bases removed from V and 8 bases from J, the gap between germline ends came to 12 bases. CDR3: CASTEVADSPLHF. The CDR3 DNA reads as TGTGCCAGCACTGAGGTCGCGGATTCACCCCTCCACTTT.

The chain couples TRBV10-3 to TRBJ1-1; 7 bases align to TRBD1. Per the germline V gene, CDR1 is ENHRY and CDR2 is SYGVKD. This CDR3 comprises 13 residues. V trimming: 6 bases; J trimming: 6 bases; junction bases outside the gene matches: 7. CDR3 bases: TGTGCCATCAGCTTTGACAGGGAAGCTGAAGCTTTCTTT. Amino acid sequence: CAISFDREAEAFF.

The DNA of the CDR3 is TGTGCCAGCTCACCAGGGGGAGGCAATCAGCCCCAGCATTTT. Protein product: CASSPGGGNQPQHF. The chain links TRBV18 to TRBJ1-5; D may be TRBD1 (5 bases). CDR1 is KGHSH and CDR2 is LQKENI in the germline V gene. The CDR3 has 14 residues. Trimming left V 2 bases short and J 2 bases short, with 7 bases between.

The chain has TRBV18 and TRBJ2-3; no clear D. V dropped 6 bases and J dropped 6 bases, with 10 bases sitting between them. The CDR3 totals 12 residues. Germline-derived CDR1 and CDR2 are KGHSH and LQKENI. CDR3 in amino acids: CASSTSTDTQYF. The CDR3 coding sequence is TGTGCCAGCTCGACCTCGACGGATACGCAGTATTTT.